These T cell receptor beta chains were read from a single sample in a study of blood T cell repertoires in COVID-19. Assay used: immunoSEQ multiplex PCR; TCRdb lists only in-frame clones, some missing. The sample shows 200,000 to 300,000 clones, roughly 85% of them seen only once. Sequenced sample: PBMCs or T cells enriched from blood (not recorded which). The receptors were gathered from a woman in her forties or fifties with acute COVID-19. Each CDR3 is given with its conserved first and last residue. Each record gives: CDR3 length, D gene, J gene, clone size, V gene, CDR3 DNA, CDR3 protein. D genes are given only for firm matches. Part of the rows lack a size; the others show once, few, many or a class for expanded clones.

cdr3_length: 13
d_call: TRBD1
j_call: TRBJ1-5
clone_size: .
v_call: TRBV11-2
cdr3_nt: TGTGCCAGCAGCACGGGGACAGATCAGCCCCAGCATTTT
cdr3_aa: CASSTGTDQPQHF

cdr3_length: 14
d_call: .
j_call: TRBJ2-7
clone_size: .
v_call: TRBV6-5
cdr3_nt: TGTGCCAGCAGCGCGACAGGAGATTCCTACGAGCAGTACTTC
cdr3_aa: CASSATGDSYEQYF

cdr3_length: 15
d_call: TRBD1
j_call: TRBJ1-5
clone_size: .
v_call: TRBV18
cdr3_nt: TGTGCCAGCTCGTCCGGGACAGGGTTCAATCAGCCCCAGCATTTT
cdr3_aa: CASSSGTGFNQPQHF

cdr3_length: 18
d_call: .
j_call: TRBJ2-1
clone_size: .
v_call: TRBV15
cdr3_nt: TGTGCCACCAGCAGACCTTCCGGAGGCAGTGAAATTGGCAATGAGCAGTTCTTC
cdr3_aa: CATSRPSGGSEIGNEQFF

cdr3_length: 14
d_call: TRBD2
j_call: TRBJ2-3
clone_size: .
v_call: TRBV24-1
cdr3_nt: TGTGCCACCAGTGATTTAGCGGGGGGAAATACGCAGTATTTT
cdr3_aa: CATSDLAGGNTQYF

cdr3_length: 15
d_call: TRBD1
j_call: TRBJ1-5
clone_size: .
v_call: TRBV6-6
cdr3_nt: TGTGCCAGCAGAAATGACCGACAGGGCTTTCAGCCCCAGCATTTT
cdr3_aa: CASRNDRQGFQPQHF

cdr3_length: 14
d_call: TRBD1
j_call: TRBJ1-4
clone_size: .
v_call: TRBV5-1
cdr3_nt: TGCGCCAGCACCCCAGGGGGCGCGGGTGAAAAACTGTTTTTT
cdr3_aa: CASTPGGAGEKLFF

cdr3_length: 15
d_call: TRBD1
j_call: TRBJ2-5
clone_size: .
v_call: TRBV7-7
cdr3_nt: TGTGCTAGCAGCCTAGGGACAGGGGGTCTGGAGACCCAGTACTTC
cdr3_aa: CASSLGTGGLETQYF

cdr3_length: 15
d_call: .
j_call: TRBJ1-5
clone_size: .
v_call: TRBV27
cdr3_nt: TGTGCCAGCAGTTTTAGGCCAGGGGGCAATCAGCCCCAGCATTTT
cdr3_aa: CASSFRPGGNQPQHF

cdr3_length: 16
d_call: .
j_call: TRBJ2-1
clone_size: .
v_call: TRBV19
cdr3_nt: TGTGCCAGTAGTATAGGCTCGGGGGTAGCCTACAATGAGCAGTTCTTC
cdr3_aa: CASSIGSGVAYNEQFF

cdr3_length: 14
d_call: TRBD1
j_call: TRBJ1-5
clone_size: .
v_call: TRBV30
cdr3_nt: TGTGCCTGGAGTCTTACAGGGGGTCGACAGCCCCAGCATTTT
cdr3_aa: CAWSLTGGRQPQHF

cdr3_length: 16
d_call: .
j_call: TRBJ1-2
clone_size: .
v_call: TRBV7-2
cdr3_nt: TGTGCCAGCAGCTTAGGCGACAGACAGCCTAACTATGGCTACACCTTC
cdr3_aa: CASSLGDRQPNYGYTF

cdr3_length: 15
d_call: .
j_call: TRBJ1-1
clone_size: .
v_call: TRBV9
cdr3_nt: TGTGCCAGCAGCAAGGCGGGACGTCGGAACACTGAAGCTTTCTTT
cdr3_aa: CASSKAGRRNTEAFF

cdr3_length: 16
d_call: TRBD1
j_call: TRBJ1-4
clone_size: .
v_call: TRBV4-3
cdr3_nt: TGCGCCAGCAGGGCTGGTGGGACAGCAACTAATGAAAAACTGTTTTTT
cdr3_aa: CASRAGGTATNEKLFF

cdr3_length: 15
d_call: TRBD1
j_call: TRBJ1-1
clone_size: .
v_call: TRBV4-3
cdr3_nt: TGCGCCAGCAGCCAAGAAGGACAGGGCCAGGGTGAAGCTTTCTTT
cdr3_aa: CASSQEGQGQGEAFF

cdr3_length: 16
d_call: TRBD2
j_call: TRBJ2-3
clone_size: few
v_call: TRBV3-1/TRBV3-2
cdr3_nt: TGTGCCAGCAGCCAAGATCTAGCGGCTAGCACAGATACGCAGTATTTT
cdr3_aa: CASSQDLAASTDTQYF

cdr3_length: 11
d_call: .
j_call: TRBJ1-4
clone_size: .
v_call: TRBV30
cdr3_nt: TGTGCCTGGAGTGTACGGGAAAAACTGTTTTTT
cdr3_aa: CAWSVREKLFF

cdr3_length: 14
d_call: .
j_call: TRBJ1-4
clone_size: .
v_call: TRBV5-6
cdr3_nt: TGTGCCAGCAGCTTGGCAGGTTACAATGAAAAACTGTTTTTT
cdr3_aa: CASSLAGYNEKLFF

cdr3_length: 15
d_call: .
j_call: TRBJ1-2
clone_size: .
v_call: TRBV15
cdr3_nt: TGTGCCACCAGCAGAGATGTGGTAGTTAACTATGGCTACACCTTC
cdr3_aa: CATSRDVVVNYGYTF

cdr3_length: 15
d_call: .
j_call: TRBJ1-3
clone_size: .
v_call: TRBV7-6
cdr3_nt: TGTGCCAGCAGCCTCGACAGGCGCTCTGGAAACACCATATATTTT
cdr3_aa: CASSLDRRSGNTIYF

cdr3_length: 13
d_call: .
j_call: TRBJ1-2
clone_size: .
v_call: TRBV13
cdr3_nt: TGTGCCAGCAGCTTAAATGGGGAGGTCGGCTACACCTTC
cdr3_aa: CASSLNGEVGYTF

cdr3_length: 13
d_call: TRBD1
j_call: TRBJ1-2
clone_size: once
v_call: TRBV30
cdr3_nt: TGTGCCTGCATACCGGGACAGGGGGTTGGCTACACCTTC
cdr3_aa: CACIPGQGVGYTF

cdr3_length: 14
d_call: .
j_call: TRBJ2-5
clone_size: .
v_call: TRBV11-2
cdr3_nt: TGTGCCAGCAGCTTAACACGGGGTCAAGAGACCCAGTACTTC
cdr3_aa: CASSLTRGQETQYF

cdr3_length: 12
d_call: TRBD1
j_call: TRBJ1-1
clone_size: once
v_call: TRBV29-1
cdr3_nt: TGCAGCGGAGTGACAGGGGGCGCGACGGCTTTCTTT
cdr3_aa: CSGVTGGATAFF

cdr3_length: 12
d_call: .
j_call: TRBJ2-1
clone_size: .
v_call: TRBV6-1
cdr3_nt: TGTGCCAGCAGTGATCCTAGCCAGGTGCAGTTCTTC
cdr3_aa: CASSDPSQVQFF

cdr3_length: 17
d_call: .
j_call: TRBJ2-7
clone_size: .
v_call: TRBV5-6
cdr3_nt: TGTGCCAGCAGCCCCACGCTTGGCAGGGCATTTCGGGACGAGCAGTACTTC
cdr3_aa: CASSPTLGRAFRDEQYF

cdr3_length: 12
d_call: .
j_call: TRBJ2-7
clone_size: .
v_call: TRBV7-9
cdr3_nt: TGTGCCAGCAGCGCGAGCTCCTACGAGCAGTACTTC
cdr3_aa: CASSASSYEQYF

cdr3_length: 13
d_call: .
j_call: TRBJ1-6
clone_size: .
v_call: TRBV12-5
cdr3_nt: TGTGCTAGTGGTACCAGTTATAATTCACCCCTCCACTTT
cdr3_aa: CASGTSYNSPLHF

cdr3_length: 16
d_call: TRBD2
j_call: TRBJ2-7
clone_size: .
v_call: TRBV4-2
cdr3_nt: TGTGCCAGCAGCCAAGATGCAGCGGGGGATAGGTACGAGCAGTACTTC
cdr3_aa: CASSQDAAGDRYEQYF

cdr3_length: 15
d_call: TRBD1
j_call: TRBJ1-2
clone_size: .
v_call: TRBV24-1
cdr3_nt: TGTGCCACCAGTGATCCGGGACAGGGGATAGACGGCTACACCTTC
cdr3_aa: CATSDPGQGIDGYTF

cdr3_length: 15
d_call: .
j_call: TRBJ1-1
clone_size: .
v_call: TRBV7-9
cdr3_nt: TGTGCCAGCAGCCCCTGGACAGCGTCGAACACTGAAGCTTTCTTT
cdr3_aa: CASSPWTASNTEAFF

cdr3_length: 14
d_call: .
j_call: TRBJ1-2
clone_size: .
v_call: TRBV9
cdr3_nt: TGTGCCAGCAGCGTAGCTGACTCCAACTATGGCTACACCTTC
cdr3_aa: CASSVADSNYGYTF

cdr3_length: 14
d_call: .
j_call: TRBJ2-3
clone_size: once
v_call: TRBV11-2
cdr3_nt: TGTGCCAGCAGCTTCGACAGAGAAACAGATACGCAGTATTTT
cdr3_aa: CASSFDRETDTQYF

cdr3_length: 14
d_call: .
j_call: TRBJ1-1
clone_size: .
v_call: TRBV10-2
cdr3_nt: TGCGCCAGCAGTGAGTCTGTCATGAACACTGAAGCTTTCTTT
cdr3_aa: CASSESVMNTEAFF

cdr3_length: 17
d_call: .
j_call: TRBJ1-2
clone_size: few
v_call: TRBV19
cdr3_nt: TGTGCCACCGCTCGGCGGGGTTCGTTCGGTTCTAACTATGGCTACACCTTC
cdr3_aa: CATARRGSFGSNYGYTF

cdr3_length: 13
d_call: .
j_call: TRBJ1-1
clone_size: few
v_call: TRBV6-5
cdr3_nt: TGTGCCAGCAGCCGGCGGGGGCCGACTGAAGCTTTCTTT
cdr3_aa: CASSRRGPTEAFF

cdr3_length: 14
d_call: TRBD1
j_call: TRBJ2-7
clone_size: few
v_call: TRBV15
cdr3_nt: TGTGCCACCAGCCGGGACAGCGTACTCTACGAGCAGTACTTC
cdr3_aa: CATSRDSVLYEQYF

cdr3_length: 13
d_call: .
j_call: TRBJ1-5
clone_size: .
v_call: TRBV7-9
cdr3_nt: TGTGCCAGCAGCGAACCGGGGGGTCAGCCCCAGCATTTT
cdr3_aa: CASSEPGGQPQHF

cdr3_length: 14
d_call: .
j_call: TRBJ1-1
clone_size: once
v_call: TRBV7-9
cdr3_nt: TGTGCCAGCAGCGCCCAGGGCATGAACACTGAAGCTTTCTTT
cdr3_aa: CASSAQGMNTEAFF

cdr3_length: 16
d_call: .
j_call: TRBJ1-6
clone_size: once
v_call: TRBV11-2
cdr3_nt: TGTGCCAGCAGCCTCGCCCCAGGGATTAGCGGTTCACCCCTCCACTTT
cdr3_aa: CASSLAPGISGSPLHF

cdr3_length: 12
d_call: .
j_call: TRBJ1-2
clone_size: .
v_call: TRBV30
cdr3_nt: TGTGCCTGGAGCGAAACTCAGACAGAGGCCACCTTC
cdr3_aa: CAWSETQTEATF

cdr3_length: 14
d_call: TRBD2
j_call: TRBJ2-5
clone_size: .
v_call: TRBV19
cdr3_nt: TGTGCCAGTAGTATCACTGGCGGGGGGGAGACCCAGTACTTC
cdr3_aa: CASSITGGGETQYF

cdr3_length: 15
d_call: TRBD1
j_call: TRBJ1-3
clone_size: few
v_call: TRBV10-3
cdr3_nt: TGTGCCATCAGTGAGGGACAGGCAAACGGAAACACCATATATTTT
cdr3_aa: CAISEGQANGNTIYF

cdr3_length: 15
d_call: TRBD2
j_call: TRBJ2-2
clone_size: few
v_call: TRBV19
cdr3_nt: TGTGCCAGTACCTCGACTAGCGGTAACACCGGGGAGCTGTTTTTT
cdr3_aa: CASTSTSGNTGELFF

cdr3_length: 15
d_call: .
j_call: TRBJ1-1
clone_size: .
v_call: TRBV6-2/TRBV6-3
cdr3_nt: TGTGCCAGCAGTTACTCCCCGGTTAGAGACACTGAAGCTTTCTTT
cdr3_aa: CASSYSPVRDTEAFF

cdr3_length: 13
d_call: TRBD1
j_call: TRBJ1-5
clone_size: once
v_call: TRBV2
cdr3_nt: TGTGCCAGCAGTGGGACAGGCGATCAGCCCCAGCATTTT
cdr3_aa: CASSGTGDQPQHF

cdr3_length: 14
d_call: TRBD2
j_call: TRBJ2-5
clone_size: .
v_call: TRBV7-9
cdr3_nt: TGTGCCAGCAGCTTAAGCGGGGTTGGGGAGACCCAGTACTTC
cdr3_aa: CASSLSGVGETQYF

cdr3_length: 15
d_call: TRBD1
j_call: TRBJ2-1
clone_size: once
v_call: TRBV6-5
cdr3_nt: TGTGCCAGCAGCGTCCTTGGACAGGCCTACAATGAGCAGTTCTTC
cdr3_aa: CASSVLGQAYNEQFF

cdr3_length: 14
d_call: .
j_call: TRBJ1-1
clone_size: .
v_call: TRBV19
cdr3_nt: TGTGCCAGTAGCCCGACAGGAATATACACTGAAGCTTTCTTT
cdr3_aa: CASSPTGIYTEAFF

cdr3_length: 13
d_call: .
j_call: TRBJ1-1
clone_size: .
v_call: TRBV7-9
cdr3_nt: TGTGCCAGCAGCTTGCGGCAGGGGACGGAGGCTTTCTTT
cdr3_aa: CASSLRQGTEAFF

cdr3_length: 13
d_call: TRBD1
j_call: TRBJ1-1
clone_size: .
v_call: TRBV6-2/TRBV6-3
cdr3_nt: TGTGCCAGCAGTGGGGACAGGGGGGCTGCTGCTTTCTTT
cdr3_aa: CASSGDRGAAAFF

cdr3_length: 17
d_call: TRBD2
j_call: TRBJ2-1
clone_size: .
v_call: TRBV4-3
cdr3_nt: TGCGCCAGCAGCCAAGATCTAACGGGGGGGTTACGCAATGAGCAGTTCTTC
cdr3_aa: CASSQDLTGGLRNEQFF

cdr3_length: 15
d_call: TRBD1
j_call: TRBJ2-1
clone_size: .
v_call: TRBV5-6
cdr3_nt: TGTGCCAGCAGCTTGGGGACCCTACAGGGGAATGAGCAGTTCTTC
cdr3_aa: CASSLGTLQGNEQFF

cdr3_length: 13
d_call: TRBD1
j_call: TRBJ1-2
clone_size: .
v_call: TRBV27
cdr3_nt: TGTGCCAGCAGGGGACAGGGGACCTATGGCTACACCTTC
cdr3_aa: CASRGQGTYGYTF

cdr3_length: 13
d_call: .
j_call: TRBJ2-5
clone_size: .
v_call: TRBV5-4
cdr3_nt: TGTGCCAGCAGCTTAAGGCGGAAAGAGACCCAGTACTTC
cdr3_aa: CASSLRRKETQYF

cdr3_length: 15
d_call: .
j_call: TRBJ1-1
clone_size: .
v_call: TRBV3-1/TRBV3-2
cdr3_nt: TGTGCCAGCAGCCAATCAGGTCAGGGTGGCACTGAAGCTTTCTTT
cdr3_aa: CASSQSGQGGTEAFF

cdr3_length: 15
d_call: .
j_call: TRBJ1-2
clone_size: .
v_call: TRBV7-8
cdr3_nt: TGTGCCAGCAGCTTAGGTGGGGCCGCACTCTATGGCTACACCTTC
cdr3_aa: CASSLGGAALYGYTF

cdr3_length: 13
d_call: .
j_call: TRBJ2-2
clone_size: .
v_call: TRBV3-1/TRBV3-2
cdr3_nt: TGTGCCAGCAGCCCATACAGTACCGGGGAGCTGTTTTTT
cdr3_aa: CASSPYSTGELFF